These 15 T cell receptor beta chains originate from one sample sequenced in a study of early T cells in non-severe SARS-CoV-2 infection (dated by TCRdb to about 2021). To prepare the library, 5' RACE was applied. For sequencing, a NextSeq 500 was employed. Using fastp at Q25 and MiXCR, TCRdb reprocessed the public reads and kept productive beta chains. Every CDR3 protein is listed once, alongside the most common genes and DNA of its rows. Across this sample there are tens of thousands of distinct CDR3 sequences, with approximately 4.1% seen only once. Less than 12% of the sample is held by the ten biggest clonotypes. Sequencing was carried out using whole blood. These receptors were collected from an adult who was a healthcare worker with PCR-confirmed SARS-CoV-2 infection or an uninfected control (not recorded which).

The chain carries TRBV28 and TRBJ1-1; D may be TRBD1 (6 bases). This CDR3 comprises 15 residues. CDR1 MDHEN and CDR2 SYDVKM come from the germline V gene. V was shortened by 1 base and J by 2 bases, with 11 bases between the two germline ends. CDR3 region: CASSLFGRGNTEAFF. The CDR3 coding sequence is TGTGCCAGCAGTTTATTCGGCAGGGGTAACACTGAAGCTTTCTTT.

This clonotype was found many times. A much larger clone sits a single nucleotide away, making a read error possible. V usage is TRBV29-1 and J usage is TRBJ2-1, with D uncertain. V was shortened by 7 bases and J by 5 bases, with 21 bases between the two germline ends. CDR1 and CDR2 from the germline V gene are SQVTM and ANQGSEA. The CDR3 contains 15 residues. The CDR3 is CSGGPGEGHDNEQFF. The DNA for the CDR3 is TGCAGCGGTGGTCCTGGGGAAGGGCATGACAATGAGCAGTTCTTC.

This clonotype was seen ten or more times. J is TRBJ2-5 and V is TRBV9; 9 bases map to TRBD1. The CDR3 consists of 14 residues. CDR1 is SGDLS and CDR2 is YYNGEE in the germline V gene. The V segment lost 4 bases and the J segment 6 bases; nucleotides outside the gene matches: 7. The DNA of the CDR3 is TGTGCCAGCAGCCCGGGACAGGGTAAAAAGACCCAGTACTTC. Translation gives CASSPGQGKKTQYF. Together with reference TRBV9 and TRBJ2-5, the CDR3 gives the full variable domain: DSGVTQTPKHLITATGQRVTLRCSPRSGDLSVYWYQQSLDQGLQFLIQYYNGEERAKGNILERFSAQQFPDLHSELNLSSLELGDSALYFCASSPGQGKKTQYFGPGTRLLVL.

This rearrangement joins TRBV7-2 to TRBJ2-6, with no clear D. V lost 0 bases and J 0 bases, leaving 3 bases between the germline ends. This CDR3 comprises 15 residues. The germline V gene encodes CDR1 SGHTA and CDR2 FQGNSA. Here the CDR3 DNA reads TGTGCCAGCAGCTTAGCCCTCTCTGGGGCCAACGTCCTGACTTTC. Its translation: CASSLALSGANVLTF.

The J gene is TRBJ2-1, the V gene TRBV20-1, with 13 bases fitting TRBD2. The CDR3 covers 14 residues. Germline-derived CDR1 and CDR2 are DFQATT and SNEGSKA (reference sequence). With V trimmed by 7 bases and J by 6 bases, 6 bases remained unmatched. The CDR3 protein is CSVNRLAGGNEQFF. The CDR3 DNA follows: TGCAGTGTAAATAGACTAGCGGGAGGCAATGAGCAGTTCTTC.

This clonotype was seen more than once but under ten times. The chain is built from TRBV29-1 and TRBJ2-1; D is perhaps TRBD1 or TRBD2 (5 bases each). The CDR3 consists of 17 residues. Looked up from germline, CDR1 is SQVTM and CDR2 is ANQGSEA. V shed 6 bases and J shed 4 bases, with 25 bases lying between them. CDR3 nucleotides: TGCAGCGTCCCCGGGGCGTGGTGGGGACCTGTTTACAATGAGCAGTTCTTC. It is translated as CSVPGAWWGPVYNEQFF.

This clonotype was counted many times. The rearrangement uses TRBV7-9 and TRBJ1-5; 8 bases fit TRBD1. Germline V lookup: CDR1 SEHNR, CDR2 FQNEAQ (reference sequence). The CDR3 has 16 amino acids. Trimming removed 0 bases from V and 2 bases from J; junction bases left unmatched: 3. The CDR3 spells CASSLAPGQGNQPQHF. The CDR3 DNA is TGTGCCAGCAGCTTAGCACCGGGACAGGGCAATCAGCCCCAGCATTTT.

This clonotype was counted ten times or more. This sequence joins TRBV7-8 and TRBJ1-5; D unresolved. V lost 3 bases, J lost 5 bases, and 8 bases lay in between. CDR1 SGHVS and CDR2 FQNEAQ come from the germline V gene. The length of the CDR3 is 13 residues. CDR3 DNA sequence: TGTGCCAGCAGCTTTTACAAGGATCAGCCCCAGCATTTT. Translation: CASSFYKDQPQHF.

CDR3 sequence reads: CASSLVPRRSYNEQFF. CDR3 sequence (DNA): TGTGCCAGCAGCTTAGTGCCTCGACGCTCCTACAATGAGCAGTTCTTC. The chain links TRBV7-8 to TRBJ2-1; the D is unclear. In germline, CDR1 is SGHVS, CDR2 FQNEAQ. Trimming left V 1 base short and J 0 bases short, with 10 bases between. The CDR3 loop spans 16 amino acids.

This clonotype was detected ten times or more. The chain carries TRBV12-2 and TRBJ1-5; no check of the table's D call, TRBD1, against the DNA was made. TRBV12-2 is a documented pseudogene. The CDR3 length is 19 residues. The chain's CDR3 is CASRLYRQGRNNSNQPQHF. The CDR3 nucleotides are TGTGCAAGTCGCTTATATCGACAGGGGCGAAATAATAGCAATCAGCCCCAGCATTTT.

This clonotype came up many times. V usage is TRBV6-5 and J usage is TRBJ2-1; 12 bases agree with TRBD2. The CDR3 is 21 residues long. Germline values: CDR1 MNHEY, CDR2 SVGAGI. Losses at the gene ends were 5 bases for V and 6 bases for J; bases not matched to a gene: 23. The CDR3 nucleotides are TGTGCCAGCAGTCACCGAATTTCGATGGGACTAGCGGGCCGTGGTGGCAATGAGCAGTTCTTC. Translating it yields CASSHRISMGLAGRGGNEQFF.

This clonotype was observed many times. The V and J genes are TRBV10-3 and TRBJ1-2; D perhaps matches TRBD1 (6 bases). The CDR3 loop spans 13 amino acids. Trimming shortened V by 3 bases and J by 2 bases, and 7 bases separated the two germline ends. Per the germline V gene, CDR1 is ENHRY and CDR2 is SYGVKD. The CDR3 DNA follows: TGTGCCATCAGTGACGGACAGAACTATGGCTACACCTTC. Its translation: CAISDGQNYGYTF.

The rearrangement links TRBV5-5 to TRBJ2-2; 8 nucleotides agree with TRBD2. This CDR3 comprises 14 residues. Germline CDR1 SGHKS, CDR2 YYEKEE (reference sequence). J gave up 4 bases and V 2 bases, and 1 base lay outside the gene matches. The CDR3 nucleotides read TGTGCCAGCAGCTTACGGGAGGGCACCGGGGAGCTGTTTTTT. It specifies CASSLREGTGELFF.

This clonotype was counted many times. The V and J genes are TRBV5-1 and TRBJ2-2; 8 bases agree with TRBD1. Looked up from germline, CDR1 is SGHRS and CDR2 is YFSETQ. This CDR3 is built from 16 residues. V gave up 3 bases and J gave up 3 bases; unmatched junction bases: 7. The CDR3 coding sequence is TGCGCCAGCAGCTCCTTACAGGGGGAGGACACCGGGGAGCTGTTTTTT. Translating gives CASSSLQGEDTGELFF.

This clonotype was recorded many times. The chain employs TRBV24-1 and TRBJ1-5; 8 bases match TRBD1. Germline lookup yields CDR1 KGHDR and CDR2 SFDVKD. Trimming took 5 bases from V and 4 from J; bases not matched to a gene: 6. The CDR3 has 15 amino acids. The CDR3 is CATSGDRGSNQPQHF. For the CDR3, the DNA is TGTGCCACCAGTGGAGACAGGGGCTCTAATCAGCCCCAGCATTTT.